The 8 T cell receptor beta chains listed next were all sequenced from one sample in a study of T cell responses to AZD1222 COVID-19 vaccine. This table comes from immunoSEQ multiplex PCR, and its TCRdb copy is limited to in-frame clones, with some not included. The repertoire includes around 130,000 clones, 80% to 95% of them detected once, and around 3.1% sits in the top ten. Sequencing used peripheral blood, obtained on day 0 of AZD1222 vaccination. These receptors were collected from an adult in good health.

The gene calls are TRBV4-1 and TRBJ1-5; no firm D call. The CDR3 contains 16 residues. Trimming cost V 5 bases and J 5 bases, with 19 bases left between them. Germline V gene data show CDR1 as MGHRA and CDR2 as YSYEKL. The chain's CDR3 is CASSRSGRETYQPQHF. The CDR3 DNA sequence: TGCGCCAGCAGCAGAAGTGGGCGTGAGACATATCAGCCCCAGCATTTT.

The chain uses TRBV4-1 and TRBJ2-1; 7 positions agree with TRBD2. Germline V lookup: CDR1 MGHRA, CDR2 YSYEKL. The CDR3 contains 17 residues. V lost 0 bases to trimming and J lost 6 bases; unmatched junction nucleotides: 11. The chain's CDR3 is CASSQDGAGVLGNEQFF. In DNA form, the CDR3 reads TGCGCCAGCAGCCAAGATGGGGCGGGAGTGTTGGGCAATGAGCAGTTCTTC.

This clone occurred a few times. V usage is TRBV5-4 and J usage is TRBJ2-1, with a possible D match to TRBD2 (7 bases). Looked up from germline, CDR1 is SGHNT and CDR2 is YYREEE (reference sequence). This CDR3 contains 15 residues. Trimming took off 0 bases at V and 6 bases at J, with 13 bases between the two ends. CDR3 DNA: TGTGCCAGCAGCTTGGACGCGGGGGCGGGCAATGAGCAGTTCTTC. Its protein is CASSLDAGAGNEQFF.

The chain joins TRBV28 to TRBJ1-5, with D unclear. Germline CDR1 reads MDHEN; CDR2 reads SYDVKM. The CDR3 runs 15 residues. V was shortened by 2 bases and J by 3 bases, with 11 bases between the two germline ends. The DNA of the CDR3 is TGTGCCAGCAGTTTACGAGTAGGGCTCAATCAGCCCCAGCATTTT. Amino acids: CASSLRVGLNQPQHF.

The chain links TRBV24-1 to TRBJ2-3; TRBD2 matches 11 bases. Germline V gene data show CDR1 as KGHDR and CDR2 as SFDVKD. The trim removed 4 bases at V and 5 bases at J, leaving 10 bases unmatched. The CDR3 extends over 17 amino acids. CDR3 nucleotides: TGTGCCACCAGTGAGCTAAGGCTAGCGGGAGGCTTAGATACGCAGTATTTT. It encodes CATSELRLAGGLDTQYF.

The chain has TRBV11-2 and TRBJ2-7, with a possible D match to TRBD1 (5 bases). The CDR3 consists of 14 residues. CDR1 is SGHAT and CDR2 is FQNNGV in the germline V gene. The V and J ends lost 5 bases and 0 bases respectively, with 11 bases between them. The CDR3 loop is CASSPDSISYEQYF. The CDR3 coding sequence is TGTGCCAGCAGCCCCGACAGTATCTCCTACGAGCAGTACTTC.

V and J are TRBV3-1 (or the pseudogene TRBV3-2) and TRBJ2-7; possible D gene TRBD1, 6 bases. This CDR3 spans 14 amino acids. From germline, CDR1 is LGHDT and CDR2 YNNKEL (reference sequence). The V end was cut by 5 bases, the J end by 3 bases, with 14 bases between. CDR3 amino acids: CASSSRTELYEQYF. Here the CDR3 DNA reads TGTGCCAGCAGCTCGAGGACAGAACTCTACGAGCAGTACTTC.

This clone occurred once. The chain joins TRBV10-2 to TRBJ2-7; 7 bases match TRBD2. The germline V gene encodes CDR1 WSHSY and CDR2 SAAADI. This CDR3 has 12 amino acids. V lost 5 bases to trimming and J lost 6 bases; unmatched junction nucleotides: 4. For the CDR3, the DNA is TGCGCCAGCAGTTTGGGAGGGAGCGAGCAGTACTTC. It encodes CASSLGGSEQYF.